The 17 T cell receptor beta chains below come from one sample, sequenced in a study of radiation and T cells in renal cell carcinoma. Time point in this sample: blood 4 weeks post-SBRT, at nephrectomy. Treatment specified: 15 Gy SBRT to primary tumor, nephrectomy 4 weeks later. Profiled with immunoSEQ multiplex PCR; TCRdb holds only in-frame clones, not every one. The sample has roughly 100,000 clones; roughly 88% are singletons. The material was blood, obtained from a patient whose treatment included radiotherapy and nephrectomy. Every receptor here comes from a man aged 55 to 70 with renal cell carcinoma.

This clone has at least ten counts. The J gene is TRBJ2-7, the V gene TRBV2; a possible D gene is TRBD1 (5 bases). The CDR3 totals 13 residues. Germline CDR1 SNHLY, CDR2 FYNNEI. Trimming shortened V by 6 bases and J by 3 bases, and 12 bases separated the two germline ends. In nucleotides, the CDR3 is TGTGCCAGCAGGTTGACAGAGATCTACGAGCAGTACTTC. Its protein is CASRLTEIYEQYF.

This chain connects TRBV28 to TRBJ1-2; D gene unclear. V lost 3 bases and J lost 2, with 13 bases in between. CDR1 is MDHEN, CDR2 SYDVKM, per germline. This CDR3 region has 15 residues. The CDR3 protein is CASSFGPGPNYGYTF. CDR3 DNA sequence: TGTGCCAGCAGTTTCGGCCCCGGGCCAAACTATGGCTACACCTTC.

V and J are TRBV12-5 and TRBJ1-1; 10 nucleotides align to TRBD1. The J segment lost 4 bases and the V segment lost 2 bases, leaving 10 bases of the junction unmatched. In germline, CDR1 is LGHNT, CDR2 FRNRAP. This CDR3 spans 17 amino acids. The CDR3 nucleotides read TGTGCTAGTGGTTTGTGGATCGGGACAGGGGTGGGCACTGAAGCTTTCTTT. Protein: CASGLWIGTGVGTEAFF.

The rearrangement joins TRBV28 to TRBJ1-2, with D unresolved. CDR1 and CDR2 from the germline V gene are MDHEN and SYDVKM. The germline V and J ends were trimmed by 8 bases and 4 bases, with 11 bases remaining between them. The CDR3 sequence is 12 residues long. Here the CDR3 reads CASADWSYGYTF. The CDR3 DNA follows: TGTGCCAGCGCTGACTGGAGCTATGGCTACACCTTC.

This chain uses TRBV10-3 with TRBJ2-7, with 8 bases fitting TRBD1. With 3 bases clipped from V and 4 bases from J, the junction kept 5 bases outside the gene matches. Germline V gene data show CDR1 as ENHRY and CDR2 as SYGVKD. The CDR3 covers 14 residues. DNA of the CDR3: TGTGCCATCAGTGATTCAGGGGGCGCGTACGAGCAGTACTTC. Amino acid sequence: CAISDSGGAYEQYF.

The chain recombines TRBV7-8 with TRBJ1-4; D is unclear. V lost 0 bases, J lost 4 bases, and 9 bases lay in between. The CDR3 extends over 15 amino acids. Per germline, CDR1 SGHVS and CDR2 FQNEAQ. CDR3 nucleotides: TGTGCCAGCAGCTTAGCGGGTCAGGTTAATGAAAAACTGTTTTTT. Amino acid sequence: CASSLAGQVNEKLFF.

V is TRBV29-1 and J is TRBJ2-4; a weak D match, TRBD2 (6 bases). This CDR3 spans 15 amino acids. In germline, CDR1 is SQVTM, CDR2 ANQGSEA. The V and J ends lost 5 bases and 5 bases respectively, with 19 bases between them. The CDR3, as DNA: TGCAGCGTTCTGGCGGGGCAGGGTGCACAAAACATTCAGTACTTC. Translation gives CSVLAGQGAQNIQYF.

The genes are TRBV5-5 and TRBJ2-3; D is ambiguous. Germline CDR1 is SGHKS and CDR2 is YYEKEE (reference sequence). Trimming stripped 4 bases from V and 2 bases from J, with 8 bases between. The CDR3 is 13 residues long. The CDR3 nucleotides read TGTGCCAGCAGCCTGGTAATCACAGATACGCAGTATTTT. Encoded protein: CASSLVITDTQYF.

CDR3 DNA sequence: TGTGCCAGCAGTCGACAGGGGCTCCCTAATGAAAAACTGTTTTTT. Protein: CASSRQGLPNEKLFF. This sequence joins TRBV6-5 and TRBJ1-4, with 8 bases aligning to TRBD1. The CDR3 contains 15 residues. Looked up from germline, CDR1 is MNHEY and CDR2 is SVGAGI. With 5 bases clipped from V and 3 bases from J, the junction kept 5 bases outside the gene matches.

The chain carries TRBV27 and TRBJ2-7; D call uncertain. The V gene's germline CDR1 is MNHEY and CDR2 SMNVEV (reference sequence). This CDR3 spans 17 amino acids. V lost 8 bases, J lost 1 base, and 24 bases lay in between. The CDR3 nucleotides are TGTGCCAGCTCCCAACTTCGGCTTTCGCGGAGATCCTACGAGCAGTACTTC. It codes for CASSQLRLSRRSYEQYF.

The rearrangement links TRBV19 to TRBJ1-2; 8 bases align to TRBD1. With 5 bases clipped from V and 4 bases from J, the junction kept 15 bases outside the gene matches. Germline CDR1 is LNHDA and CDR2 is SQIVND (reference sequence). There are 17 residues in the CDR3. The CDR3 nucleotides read TGTGCCAGTAGTTCCAGGGGGCGCAGAATAGAGGGCTATGGCTACACCTTC. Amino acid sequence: CASSSRGRRIEGYGYTF.

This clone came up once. CDR3 in DNA: TGTGCCAGCAGTTTATGGTCCCCCGGGACGTCCGGGGACGAGCAGTACTTC. Its protein is CASSLWSPGTSGDEQYF. The chain links TRBV28 to TRBJ2-7, with D perhaps matching TRBD1 or TRBD2 (5 bases each). The CDR3 covers 17 residues. The germline V gene encodes CDR1 MDHEN and CDR2 SYDVKM. Between the trimmed V and J ends, which lost 0 bases and 5 bases, there was a span of 20 bases.

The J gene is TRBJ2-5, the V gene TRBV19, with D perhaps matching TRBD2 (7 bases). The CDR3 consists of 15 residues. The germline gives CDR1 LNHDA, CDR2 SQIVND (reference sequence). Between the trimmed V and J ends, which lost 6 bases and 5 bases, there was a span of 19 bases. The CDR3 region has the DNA TGTGCCAGTAGCTCGGGGGGCTTCGAGCGGGAGACCCAGTACTTC. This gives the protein CASSSGGFERETQYF.

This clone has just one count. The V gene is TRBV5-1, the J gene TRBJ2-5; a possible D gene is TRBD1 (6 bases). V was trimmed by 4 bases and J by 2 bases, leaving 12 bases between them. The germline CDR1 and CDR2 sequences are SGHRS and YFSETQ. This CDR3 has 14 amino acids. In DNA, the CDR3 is TGCGCCAGCAGCGCCGAGGGGGTGCAAGAGACCCAGTACTTC. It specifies CASSAEGVQETQYF.

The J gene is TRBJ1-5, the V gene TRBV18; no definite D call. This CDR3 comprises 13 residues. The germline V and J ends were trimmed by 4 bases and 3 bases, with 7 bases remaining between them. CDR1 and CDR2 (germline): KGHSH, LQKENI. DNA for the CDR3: TGTGCCAGCTCACTCAAGGACAATCAGCCCCAGCATTTT. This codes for CASSLKDNQPQHF.

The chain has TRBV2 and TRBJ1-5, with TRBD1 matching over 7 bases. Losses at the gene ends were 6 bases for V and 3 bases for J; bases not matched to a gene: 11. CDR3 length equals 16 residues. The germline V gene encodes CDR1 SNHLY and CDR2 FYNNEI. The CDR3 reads CASSASQGILNQPQHF. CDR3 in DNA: TGTGCCAGCAGCGCCTCACAGGGGATCCTCAATCAGCCCCAGCATTTT.

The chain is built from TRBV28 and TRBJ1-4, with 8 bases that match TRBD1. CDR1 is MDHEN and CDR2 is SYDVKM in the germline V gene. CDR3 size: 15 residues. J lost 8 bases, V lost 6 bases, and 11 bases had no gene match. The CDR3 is CASSPPVGTGEKLFF. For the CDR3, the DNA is TGTGCCAGCAGCCCCCCGGTCGGGACAGGAGAAAAACTGTTTTTT.